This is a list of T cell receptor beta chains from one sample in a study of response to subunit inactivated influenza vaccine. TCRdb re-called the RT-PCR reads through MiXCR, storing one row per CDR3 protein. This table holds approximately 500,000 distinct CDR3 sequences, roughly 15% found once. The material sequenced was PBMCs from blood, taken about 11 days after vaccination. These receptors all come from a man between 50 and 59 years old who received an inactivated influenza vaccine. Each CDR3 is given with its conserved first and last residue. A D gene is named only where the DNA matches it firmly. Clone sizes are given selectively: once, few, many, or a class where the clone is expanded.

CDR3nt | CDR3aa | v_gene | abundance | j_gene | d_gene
TGTGCCAGCAGCTTAGAGTCTATCCATCTAGGCAATGAGCAGTTCTTC | CASSLESIHLGNEQFF | TRBV7-2 | - | TRBJ2-1 | -
TGCAGTGCTAGAGGAATCTCGGTCTCCTACAATGAGCAGTTCTTC | CSARGISVSYNEQFF | TRBV20-1 | - | TRBJ2-1 | -
TGCGCCAGCAGCCCTCTCCTTTCGGGACCCTACAATGAGCAGTTCTTC | CASSPLLSGPYNEQFF | TRBV5-1 | - | TRBJ2-1 | -
TGTGCCAGCAGCATCAAGACTAGCGGGAGGTCAGATACGCAGTATTTT | CASSIKTSGRSDTQYF | TRBV7-2 | few | TRBJ2-3 | TRBD2
TGCAGCGTTGGGACAGAACGCAATCAGCCCCAGCATTTT | CSVGTERNQPQHF | TRBV29-1 | - | TRBJ1-5 | -
TGCAGTGCTAGAGAGCTCCGGATGCATACGCAGTATTTT | CSARELRMHTQYF | TRBV20-1 | - | TRBJ2-3 | -
TGTGCCAGCAGCGTAGCAGCGGGATGGGGCGGTGGGACCCAGTACTTC | CASSVAAGWGGGTQYF | TRBV9 | few | TRBJ2-5 | TRBD2
TGTGCTAGCAGCTTAGCGCAAGAGTACGAGCAGTACTTC | CASSLAQEYEQYF | TRBV7-7 | few | TRBJ2-7 | -
TGTGCCAGCAGTTACAGACAGGGGGAGCGCAGGCAGGCCCAGCATTTT | CASSYRQGERRQAQHF | TRBV12-3/TRBV12-4 | many | TRBJ1-5 | TRBD1
TGTGCCACCAGCAGAGCCCGGACTAGCGGGATAACCTACAATGAGCAGTTCTTC | CATSRARTSGITYNEQFF | TRBV15 | - | TRBJ2-1 | TRBD2
TGTGCCAGTAGTTCCGGGACAAAAGGCTACACCTTC | CASSSGTKGYTF | TRBV19 | few | TRBJ1-2 | -
TGTGCCAGCAGCCCGGAAGTAACCCGGCGACAGGTTTCACTAGCCAAAAACATTCAGTACTTC | CASSPEVTRRQVSLAKNIQYF | TRBV7-6 | - | TRBJ2-4 | -